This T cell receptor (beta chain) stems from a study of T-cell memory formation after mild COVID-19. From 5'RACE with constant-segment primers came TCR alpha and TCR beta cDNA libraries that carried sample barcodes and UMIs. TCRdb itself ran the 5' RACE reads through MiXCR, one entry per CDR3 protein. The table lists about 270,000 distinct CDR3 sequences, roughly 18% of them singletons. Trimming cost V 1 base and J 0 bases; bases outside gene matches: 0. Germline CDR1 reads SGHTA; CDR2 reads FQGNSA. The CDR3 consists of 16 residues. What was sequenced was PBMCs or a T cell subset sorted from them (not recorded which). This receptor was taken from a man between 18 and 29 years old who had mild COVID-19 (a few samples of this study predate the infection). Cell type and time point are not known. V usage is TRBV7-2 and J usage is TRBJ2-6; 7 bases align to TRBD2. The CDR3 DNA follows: TGTGCCAGCAGCTTAGGCGGGAGCTCTGGGGCCAACGTCCTGACTTTC. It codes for CASSLGGSSGANVLTF.